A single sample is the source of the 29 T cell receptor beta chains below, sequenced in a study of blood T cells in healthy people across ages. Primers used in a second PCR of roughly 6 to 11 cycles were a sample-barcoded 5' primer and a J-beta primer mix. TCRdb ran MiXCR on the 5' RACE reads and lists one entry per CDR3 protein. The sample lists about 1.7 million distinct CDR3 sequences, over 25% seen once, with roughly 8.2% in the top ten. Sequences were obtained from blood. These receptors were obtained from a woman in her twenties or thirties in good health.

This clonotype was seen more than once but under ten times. The CDR3 loop reads CASSEGSPYNEQFF. CDR3 in DNA: TGTGCCAGCAGCGAGGGGTCCCCCTACAATGAGCAGTTCTTC. The V and J genes are TRBV9 and TRBJ2-1, with D possibly TRBD1 on 5 matching bases. CDR3 length: 14 residues. Trimming removed 3 bases from V and 2 bases from J, with 9 bases in between. Germline V gene data show CDR1 as SGDLS and CDR2 as YYNGEE.

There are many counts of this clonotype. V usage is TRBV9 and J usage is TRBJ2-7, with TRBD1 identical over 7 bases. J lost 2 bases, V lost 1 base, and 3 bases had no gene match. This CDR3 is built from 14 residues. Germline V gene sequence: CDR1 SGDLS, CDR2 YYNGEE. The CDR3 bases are TGTGCCAGCAGCGTACATGACAGGGCCTACGAGCAGTACTTC. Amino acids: CASSVHDRAYEQYF.

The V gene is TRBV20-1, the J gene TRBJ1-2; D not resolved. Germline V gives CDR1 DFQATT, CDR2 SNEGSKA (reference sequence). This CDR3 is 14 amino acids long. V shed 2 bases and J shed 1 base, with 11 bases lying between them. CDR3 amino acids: CSARSPELNYGYTF. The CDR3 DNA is TGCAGTGCTAGAAGTCCGGAACTTAACTATGGCTACACCTTC.

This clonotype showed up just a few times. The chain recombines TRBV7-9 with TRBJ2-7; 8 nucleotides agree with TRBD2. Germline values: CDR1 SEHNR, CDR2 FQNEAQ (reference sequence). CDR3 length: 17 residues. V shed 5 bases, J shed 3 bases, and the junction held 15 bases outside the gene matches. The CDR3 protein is CASSPPLGAGADYEQYF. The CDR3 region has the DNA TGTGCCAGCAGCCCCCCGTTGGGAGCGGGGGCTGACTACGAGCAGTACTTC.

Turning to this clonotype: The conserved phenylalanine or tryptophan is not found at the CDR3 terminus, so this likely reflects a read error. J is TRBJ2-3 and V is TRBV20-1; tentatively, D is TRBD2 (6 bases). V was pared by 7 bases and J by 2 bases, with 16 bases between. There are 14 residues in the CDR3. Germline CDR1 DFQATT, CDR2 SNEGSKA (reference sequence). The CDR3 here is CSVRLAGNTDTQYL. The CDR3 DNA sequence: TGCAGTGTTAGGCTTGCGGGAAACACAGATACGCAGTATTTG.

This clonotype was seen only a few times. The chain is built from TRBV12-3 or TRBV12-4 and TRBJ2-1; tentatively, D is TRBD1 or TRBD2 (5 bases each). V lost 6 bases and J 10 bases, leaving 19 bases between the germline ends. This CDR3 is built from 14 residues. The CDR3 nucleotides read TGTGCCAGCAGGGCCGGGACCCTCGTGGGAGAGCAGTTCTTC. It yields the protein CASRAGTLVGEQFF.

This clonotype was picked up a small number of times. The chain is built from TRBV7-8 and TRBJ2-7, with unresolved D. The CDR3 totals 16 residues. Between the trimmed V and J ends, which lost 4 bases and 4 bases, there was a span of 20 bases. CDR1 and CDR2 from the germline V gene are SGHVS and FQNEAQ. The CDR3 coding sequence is TGTGCCAGCAGCTCCCTCGTGGCAGGTCACCGGTACGAGCAGTACTTC. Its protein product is CASSSLVAGHRYEQYF.

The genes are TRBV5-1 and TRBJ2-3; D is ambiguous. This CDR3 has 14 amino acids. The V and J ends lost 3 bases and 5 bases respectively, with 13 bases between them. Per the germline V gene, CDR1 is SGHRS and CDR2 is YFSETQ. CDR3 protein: CASSSGVAIDTQYF. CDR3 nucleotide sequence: TGCGCCAGCAGCTCTGGGGTAGCTATAGATACGCAGTATTTT.

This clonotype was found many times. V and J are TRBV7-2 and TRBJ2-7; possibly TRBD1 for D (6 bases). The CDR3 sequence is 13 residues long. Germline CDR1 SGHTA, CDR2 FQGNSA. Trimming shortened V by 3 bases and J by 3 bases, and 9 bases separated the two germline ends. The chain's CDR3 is CASSFRTDYEQYF. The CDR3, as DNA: TGTGCCAGCAGCTTTAGGACAGACTACGAGCAGTACTTC. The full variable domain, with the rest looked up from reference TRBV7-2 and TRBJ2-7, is GAGVSQSPSNKVTEKGKDVELRCDPISGHTALYWYRQSLGQGLEFLIYFQGNSAPDKSGLPSDRFSAERTGGSVSTLTIQRTQQEDSAVYLCASSFRTDYEQYFGPGTRLTVT.

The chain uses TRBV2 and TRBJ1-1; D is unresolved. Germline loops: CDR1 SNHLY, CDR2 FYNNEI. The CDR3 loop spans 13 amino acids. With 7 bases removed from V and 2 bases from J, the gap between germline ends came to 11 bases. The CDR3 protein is CASNGRRNTEAFF. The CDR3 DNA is TGTGCCAGCAATGGTCGACGAAACACTGAAGCTTTCTTT.

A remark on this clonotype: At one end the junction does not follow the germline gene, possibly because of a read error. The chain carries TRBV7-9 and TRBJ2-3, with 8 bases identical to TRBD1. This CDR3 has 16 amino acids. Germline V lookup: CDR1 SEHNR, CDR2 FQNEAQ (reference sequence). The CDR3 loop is CASSRPGGVSTNTQYF. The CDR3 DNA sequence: TGTGCCAGCAGCAGGCCAGGGGGCGTTAGCACAAATACGCAGTATTTT.

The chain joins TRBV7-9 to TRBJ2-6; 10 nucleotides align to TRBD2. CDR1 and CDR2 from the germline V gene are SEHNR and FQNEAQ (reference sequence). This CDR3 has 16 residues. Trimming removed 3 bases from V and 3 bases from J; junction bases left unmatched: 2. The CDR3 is CASSFLAGVGANVLTF. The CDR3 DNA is TGTGCCAGCAGCTTCCTAGCGGGAGTTGGGGCCAACGTCCTGACTTTC.

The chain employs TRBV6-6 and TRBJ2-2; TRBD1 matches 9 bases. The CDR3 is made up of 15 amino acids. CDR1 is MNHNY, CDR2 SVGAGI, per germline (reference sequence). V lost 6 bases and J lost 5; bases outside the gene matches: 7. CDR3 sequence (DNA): TGTGCCAGCAGACAAGGGACAGGGAGGACCGGGGAGCTGTTTTTT. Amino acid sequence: CASRQGTGRTGELFF.

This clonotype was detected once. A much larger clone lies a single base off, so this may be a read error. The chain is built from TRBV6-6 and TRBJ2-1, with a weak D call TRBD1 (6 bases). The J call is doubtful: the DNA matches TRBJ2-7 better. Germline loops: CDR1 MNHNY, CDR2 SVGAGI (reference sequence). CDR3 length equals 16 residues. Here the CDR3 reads CASRRRSGDLYNEQYF. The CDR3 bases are TGTGCCAGCAGAAGGAGGTCAGGGGATCTCTACAATGAGCAGTACTTC.

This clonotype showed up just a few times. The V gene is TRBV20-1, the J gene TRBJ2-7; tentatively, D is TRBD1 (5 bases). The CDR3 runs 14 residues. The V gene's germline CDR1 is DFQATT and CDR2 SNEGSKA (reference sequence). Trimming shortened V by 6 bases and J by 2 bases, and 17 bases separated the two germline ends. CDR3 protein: CSAPRQSAPYEQYF. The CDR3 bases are TGCAGTGCCCCAAGACAGTCGGCCCCCTACGAGCAGTACTTC.

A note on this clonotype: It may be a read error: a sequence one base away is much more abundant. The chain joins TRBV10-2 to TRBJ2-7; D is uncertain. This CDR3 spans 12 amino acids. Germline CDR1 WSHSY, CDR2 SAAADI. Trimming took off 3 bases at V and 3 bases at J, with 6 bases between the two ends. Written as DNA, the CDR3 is TGCGCCAGCAGTGAAGAGTGCTACGAGCAGTACTTC. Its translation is CASSEECYEQYF.

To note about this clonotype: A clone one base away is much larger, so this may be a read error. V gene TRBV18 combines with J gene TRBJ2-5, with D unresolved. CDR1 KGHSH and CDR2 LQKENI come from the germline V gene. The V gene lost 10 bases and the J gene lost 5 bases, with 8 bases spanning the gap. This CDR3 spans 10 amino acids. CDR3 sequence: CATMGETQYF. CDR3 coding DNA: TGTGCCACCATGGGGGAGACCCAGTACTTC.

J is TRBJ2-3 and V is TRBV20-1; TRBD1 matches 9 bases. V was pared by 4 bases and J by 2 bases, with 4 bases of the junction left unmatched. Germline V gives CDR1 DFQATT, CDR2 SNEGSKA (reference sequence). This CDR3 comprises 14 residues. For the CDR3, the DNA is TGCAGTGCTATTACAGGGGGCCCCACAGATACGCAGTATTTT. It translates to CSAITGGPTDTQYF.

CDR3 residues: CASSFSSGRDATDTQYF. Here the CDR3 DNA reads TGTGCCAGCAGTTTCTCTAGCGGGAGGGACGCAACAGATACGCAGTATTTT. The V and J genes are TRBV27 and TRBJ2-3; 12 bases map to TRBD2. The CDR3 covers 17 residues. V gave up 3 bases and J gave up 3 bases; unmatched junction bases: 7. Germline V CDR1 and CDR2: MNHEY, SMNVEV (reference sequence).

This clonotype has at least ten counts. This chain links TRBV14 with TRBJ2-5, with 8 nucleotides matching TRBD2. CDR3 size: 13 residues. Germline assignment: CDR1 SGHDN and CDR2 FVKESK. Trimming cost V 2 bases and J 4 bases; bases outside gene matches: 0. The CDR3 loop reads CASSQLAGETQYF. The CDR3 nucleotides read TGTGCCAGCAGCCAACTAGCGGGAGAGACCCAGTACTTC.

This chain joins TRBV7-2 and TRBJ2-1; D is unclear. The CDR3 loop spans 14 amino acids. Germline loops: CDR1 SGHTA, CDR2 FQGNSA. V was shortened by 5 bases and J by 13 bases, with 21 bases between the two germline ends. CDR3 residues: CASSARPLGETQFF. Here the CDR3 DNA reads TGTGCCAGCAGCGCCAGGCCATTAGGCGAGACCCAGTTCTTC.

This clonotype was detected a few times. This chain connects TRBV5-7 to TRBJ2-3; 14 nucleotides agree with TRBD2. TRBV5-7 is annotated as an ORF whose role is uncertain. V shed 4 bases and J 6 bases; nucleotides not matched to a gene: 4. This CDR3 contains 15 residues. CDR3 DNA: TGTGCCAGCAGCGACGGGACTAGCGGGGGTGATACGCAGTATTTT. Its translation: CASSDGTSGGDTQYF.

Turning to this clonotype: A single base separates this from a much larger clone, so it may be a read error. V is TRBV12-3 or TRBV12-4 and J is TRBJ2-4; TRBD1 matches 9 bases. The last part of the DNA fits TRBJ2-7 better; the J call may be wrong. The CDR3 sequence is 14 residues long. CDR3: CASTSGTGTGEQYF. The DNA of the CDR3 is TGTGCCAGCACCTCCGGGACAGGGACGGGCGAGCAGTACTTC.

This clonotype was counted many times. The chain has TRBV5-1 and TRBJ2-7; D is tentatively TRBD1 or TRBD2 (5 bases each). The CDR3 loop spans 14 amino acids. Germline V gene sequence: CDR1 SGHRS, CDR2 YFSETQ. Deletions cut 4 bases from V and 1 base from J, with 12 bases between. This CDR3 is CASSVGTASYEQYF. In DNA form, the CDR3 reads TGCGCCAGCAGCGTGGGGACGGCATCCTACGAGCAGTACTTC.

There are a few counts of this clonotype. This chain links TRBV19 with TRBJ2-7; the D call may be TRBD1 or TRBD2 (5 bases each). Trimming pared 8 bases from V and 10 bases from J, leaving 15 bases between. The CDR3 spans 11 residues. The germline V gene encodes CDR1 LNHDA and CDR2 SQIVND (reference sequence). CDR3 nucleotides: TGTGCCAGTGAAGGGGAGAGCGGACAGTACTTC. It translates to CASEGESGQYF. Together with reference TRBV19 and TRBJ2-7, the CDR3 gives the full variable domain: DGGITQSPKYLFRKEGQNVTLSCEQNLNHDAMYWYRQDPGQGLRLIYYSQIVNDFQKGDIAEGYSVSREKKESFPLTVTSAQKNPTAFYLCASEGESGQYFGPGTRLTVT.

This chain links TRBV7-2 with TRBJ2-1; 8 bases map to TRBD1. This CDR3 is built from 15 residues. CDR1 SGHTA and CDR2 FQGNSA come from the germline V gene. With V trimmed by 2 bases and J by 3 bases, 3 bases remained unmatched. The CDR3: CASSLNRGIYNEQFF. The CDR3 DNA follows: TGTGCCAGCAGCTTAAACAGGGGGATCTACAATGAGCAGTTCTTC.

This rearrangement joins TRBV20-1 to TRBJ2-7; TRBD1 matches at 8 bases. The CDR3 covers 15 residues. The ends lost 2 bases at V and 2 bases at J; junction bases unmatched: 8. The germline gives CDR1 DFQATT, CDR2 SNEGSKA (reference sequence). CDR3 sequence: CSARPRQGLAYEQYF. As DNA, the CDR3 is TGCAGTGCTAGACCCCGACAGGGGCTCGCCTACGAGCAGTACTTC.

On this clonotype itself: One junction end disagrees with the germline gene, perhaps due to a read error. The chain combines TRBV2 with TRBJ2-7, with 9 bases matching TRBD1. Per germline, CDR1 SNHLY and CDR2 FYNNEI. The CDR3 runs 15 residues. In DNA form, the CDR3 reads TGTGCCGGCAGCGCCTTAGGGACAGGGCCCAACGAGCAGTACTTC. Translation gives CAGSALGTGPNEQYF.

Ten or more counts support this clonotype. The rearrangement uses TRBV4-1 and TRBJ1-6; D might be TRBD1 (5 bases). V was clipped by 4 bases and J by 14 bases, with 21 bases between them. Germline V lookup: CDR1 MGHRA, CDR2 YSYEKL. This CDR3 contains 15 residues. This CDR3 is CASSLRPGTGGTLHF. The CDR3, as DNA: TGCGCCAGCAGCCTAAGACCCGGGACCGGAGGCACCCTCCACTTT.